This T cell receptor beta chain was identified during a study of CXCR3-negative and CXCR3-positive naive CD8 T cells. Study-level points and caveats: Naive subsets had comparable surface CD5; TCR strength was inferred from TRB CDR3 properties. CXCR3 expression partially decreased after cryopreservation; most assays used fresh PBMCs. TRB CDR3s of CXCR3-positive naive cells were more hydrophobic than those of CXCR3-negative naive cells.

The CD45RO-CCR7+CD27+CD95- phenotype denoted naive CD8+ T cells. The method, 5' RACE with UMI labels, was used to prepare the TRB cDNA libraries. TCRdb re-analyzed the 5' RACE reads; it lists each CDR3 protein once, without DNA. Its clone listing holds roughly 100,000 distinct CDR3 sequences. The CDR3 spans 12 residues. Points on this clonotype: Its antigen is not known.

The chain couples TRBV12-3 or TRBV12-4 to TRBJ2-1. The source is a human donor in good health. Some clones in this sample may be carry-over from other donors' samples. Sequencing was performed on naive CXCR3+ CD8+ T cells from blood. Subset described: CD45RO-CCR7+CD27+CD95- naive CD8+ T cells expressing CXCR3 (TNR3+). CDR3 sequence: CASSLWANEQFF.